This entry lists 22 T cell receptor beta chains sequenced from one sample in a study of T cells in localized non-small cell lung cancer. Sequencing used immunoSEQ multiplex PCR; TCRdb keeps in-frame clones, though not all of them. Seen here are around 48,000 clones, around 77% observed once, and the top ten hold roughly a sixth. The sequenced sample was peripheral blood, obtained before any cancer treatment. Source of these receptors: a man between 40 and 70 years old with stage I squamous cell lung carcinoma.

The genes are TRBV7-2 and TRBJ1-6; D unresolved. V lost 5 bases and J 14 bases, leaving 13 bases between the germline ends. The germline gives CDR1 SGHTA, CDR2 FQGNSA. The CDR3 extends over 12 amino acids. The CDR3 here is CASSLDPMTLHF. CDR3 sequence (DNA): TGTGCCAGCAGCCTGGACCCGATGACCCTCCACTTT.

DNA for the CDR3: TGTGCCAGCAGCTCCTCAGGACAGGGAATCGGAGAGACCCAGTACTTC. Translation gives CASSSSGQGIGETQYF. The chain employs TRBV7-9 and TRBJ2-5; 8 bases are a match to TRBD1. With V trimmed by 4 bases and J by 4 bases, 11 bases remained unmatched. Looked up from germline, CDR1 is SEHNR and CDR2 is FQNEAQ (reference sequence). This CDR3 spans 16 amino acids.

This chain connects TRBV9 to TRBJ1-5; the D gene is possibly TRBD1 (5 bases). The CDR3 totals 14 residues. Germline V gives CDR1 SGDLS, CDR2 YYNGEE. The V end lost 0 bases, the J end lost 6 bases, and 10 bases lay between the germline ends. The CDR3 spells CASSVGGESQPQHF. CDR3 coding DNA: TGTGCCAGCAGCGTAGGAGGGGAGAGTCAGCCCCAGCATTTT.

V gene TRBV29-1 combines with J gene TRBJ1-2; D unresolved. CDR1 is SQVTM and CDR2 is ANQGSEA in the germline V gene. The V end lost 4 bases, the J end lost 13 bases, and 16 bases lay between the germline ends. CDR3 length: 11 residues. The CDR3 DNA reads TGCAGCGTTGTAGTCTCGTCAAGTTGCACCTTC. It translates to CSVVVSSSCTF.

The chain links TRBV10-3 to TRBJ2-3; the match to TRBD1 covers 7 bases. This CDR3 has 14 residues. The germline V gene has CDR1 ENHRY and CDR2 SYGVKD. Trimming removed 6 bases from V and 7 bases from J; junction bases left unmatched: 10. Written as DNA, the CDR3 is TGTGCCATCAGGGCGACAGGGTCAGAAAATACGCAGTATTTT. Translating gives CAIRATGSENTQYF.

This clone is a singleton in its sample. The chain has TRBV2 and TRBJ2-2; TRBD2 aligns across 7 bases. V lost 7 bases and J lost 8; bases outside the gene matches: 4. This CDR3 spans 12 amino acids. CDR1 and CDR2 (germline): SNHLY, FYNNEI. Here the CDR3 DNA reads TGTGCCAGCAAGCGGGGCGGAGGGGAGCTGTTTTTT. Its translation: CASKRGGGELFF. Supplemented by reference TRBV2 and TRBJ2-2, the full variable domain reads EPEVTQTPSHQVTQMGQEVILRCVPISNHLYFYWYRQILGQKVEFLVSFYNNEISEKSEIFDDQFSVERPDGSNFTLKIRSTKLEDSAMYFCASKRGGGELFFGEGSRLTVL.

This chain uses TRBV4-3 with TRBJ2-1; no clear D. The CDR3 spans 15 residues. V gave up 0 bases and J gave up 6 bases, with 12 bases separating them. CDR1 is LGHNA and CDR2 is YSLEER in the germline V gene. CDR3 sequence reads: CASSQDLLYINEQFF. The CDR3 DNA sequence: TGCGCCAGCAGCCAAGATCTTCTATATATCAATGAGCAGTTCTTC.

CDR3 sequence (DNA): TGTGCCAGCAGTTCCGGGTTGGAGACCCAGTACTTC. Protein product: CASSSGLETQYF. The chain uses TRBV6-5 and TRBJ2-5; D ambiguous. Trimming shortened V by 4 bases and J by 5 bases, and 8 bases separated the two germline ends. The germline V gene has CDR1 MNHEY and CDR2 SVGAGI. CDR3 length: 12 amino acids.

The V and J genes are TRBV2 and TRBJ1-3; maybe TRBD1 (5 bases). There are 14 residues in the CDR3. The germline CDR1 and CDR2 sequences are SNHLY and FYNNEI. V was cut by 3 bases and J by 3 bases, with 9 bases left in between. CDR3 amino acids: CASSDTGGGNTIYF. CDR3 DNA: TGTGCCAGCAGTGATACAGGCGGTGGAAACACCATATATTTT.

CDR3 protein: CASSPGLDDYEQYF. CDR3 DNA sequence: TGTGCCAGCAGCCCGGGACTAGACGACTACGAGCAGTACTTC. V usage is TRBV5-6 and J usage is TRBJ2-7; 8 bases line up with TRBD2. The V gene end was trimmed by 4 bases and the J gene end by 3 bases; junction bases not matched to a gene: 6. This CDR3 is built from 14 residues. CDR1 and CDR2 (germline): SGHDT, YYEEEE. Looking up the rest from reference TRBV5-6 and TRBJ2-7 gives the full variable domain: DAGVTQSPTHLIKTRGQQVTLRCSPKSGHDTVSWYQQALGQGPQFIFQYYEEEERQRGNFPDRFSGHQFPNYSSELNVNALLLGDSALYLCASSPGLDDYEQYFGPGTRLTVT.

CDR3 nucleotide sequence: TGTGCCAGCAGCCAAGATCGGGGGACGGTTGGAGAGACCCAGTACTTC. The encoded protein is CASSQDRGTVGETQYF. The rearrangement links TRBV14 to TRBJ2-5, with TRBD2 as a possible D gene (6 bases). This CDR3 spans 16 amino acids. Germline V gene sequence: CDR1 SGHDN, CDR2 FVKESK. Trimming pared 0 bases from V and 4 bases from J, leaving 15 bases between.

The CDR3 reads CASSQVREEGTQYF. The CDR3 DNA follows: TGCGCCAGCAGCCAAGTCAGGGAGGAAGGGACGCAGTATTTT. The chain is built from TRBV4-1 and TRBJ2-3; D might be TRBD2 (6 bases). The V end lost 1 base, the J end lost 9 bases, and 14 bases lay between the germline ends. Germline lookup yields CDR1 MGHRA and CDR2 YSYEKL. This CDR3 contains 14 residues.

The rearrangement joins TRBV18 to TRBJ1-5, with TRBD1 matching 8 bases. There are 16 residues in the CDR3. Germline CDR1 and CDR2: KGHSH and LQKENI. V lost 3 bases and J lost 2; bases outside the gene matches: 6. CDR3 bases: TGTGCCAGCTCACCCAGCGACAGGGGTCGCAATCAGCCCCAGCATTTT. This gives the protein CASSPSDRGRNQPQHF.

The V gene is TRBV6-1, the J gene TRBJ1-6; the D gene is possibly TRBD1 (6 bases). The CDR3 has 16 amino acids. The germline gives CDR1 MNHNS, CDR2 SASEGT. Trimming cost V 1 base and J 7 bases, with 14 bases left between them. The CDR3 bases are TGTGCCAGCAGTGAAGGATACGGGGGGCGGAATTCACCCCTCCACTTT. It encodes CASSEGYGGRNSPLHF.

The chain is built from TRBV21-1 and TRBJ1-1; TRBD1 reflects the table's D call only, with no check against the DNA. TRBV21-1 is a documented pseudogene. This CDR3 spans 14 amino acids. DNA of the CDR3: TGTGCCAGCAGCGACAGAGGACGGGACACTGAAGCTTTCTTT. It encodes CASSDRGRDTEAFF.

This clone was detected only a few times. The chain recombines TRBV7-3 with TRBJ2-1; possibly TRBD1 for D (5 bases). V was shortened by 5 bases and J by 8 bases, with 7 bases between the two germline ends. This CDR3 spans 11 amino acids. Germline CDR1 reads SGHTA; CDR2 reads FQGTGA. As DNA, the CDR3 is TGTGCCAGCAGCGACAGTTATGAGCAGTTCTTC. Amino acids: CASSDSYEQFF.

V gene TRBV28 combines with J gene TRBJ1-2; TRBD1 agrees at 9 bases. The CDR3 has 15 amino acids. J gave up 1 base and V 4 bases, and 4 bases lay outside the gene matches. CDR1 MDHEN and CDR2 SYDVKM come from the germline V gene. The CDR3 DNA follows: TGTGCCAGCAGTTCCGGGACAGGGTTTAACTATGGCTACACCTTC. Amino acid sequence: CASSSGTGFNYGYTF.

This chain joins TRBV27 and TRBJ1-5, with 7 bases that match TRBD1. J gave up 5 bases and V 5 bases, and 6 bases lay outside the gene matches. The germline V gene encodes CDR1 MNHEY and CDR2 SMNVEV (reference sequence). The CDR3 consists of 14 residues. CDR3 protein: CASSTGVGDQPQHF. The CDR3 DNA is TGTGCCAGCAGTACAGGGGTGGGAGATCAGCCCCAGCATTTT.

This clone was observed once. The chain couples TRBV29-1 to TRBJ1-1, with D perhaps matching TRBD1 (5 bases). Trimming cost V 7 bases and J 7 bases, with 19 bases left between them. CDR3 size: 13 residues. The V gene's germline CDR1 is SQVTM and CDR2 ANQGSEA. DNA for the CDR3: TGCAGCGGGTTAGCCGGGACCCCAATTGAAGCTTTCTTT. The encoded protein is CSGLAGTPIEAFF.

Comment on this clone: Germline is not matched at one junction end, which may reflect a read error. The chain employs TRBV11-3 and TRBJ2-2; no clear D gene. Germline values: CDR1 SGHNT, CDR2 YENEEA. This CDR3 contains 13 residues. For the CDR3, the DNA is TGTGCCAGCAGTTTAGACGGGTTCGGGGAGCTGTTTTTT. The encoded protein is CASSLDGFGELFF.

This clone has just one count. The chain uses TRBV30 and TRBJ1-1; 7 nucleotides align to TRBD1. This CDR3 comprises 13 residues. CDR1 is GTSNPN, CDR2 SVGIG, per germline (reference sequence). The V gene end was trimmed by 1 base and the J gene end by 6 bases; junction bases not matched to a gene: 5. As DNA, the CDR3 is TGTGCCTGGAGTGAGTGGCAGGGGGCTGAAGCTTTCTTT. Its protein product is CAWSEWQGAEAFF.

The CDR3 nucleotides are TGTGCCAGCAGCATCACAGGGGCTAGCACAGATACGCAGTATTTT. Encoded protein: CASSITGASTDTQYF. The chain is built from TRBV5-4 and TRBJ2-3, with 7 bases identical to TRBD1. The CDR3 consists of 15 residues. V was clipped by 4 bases and J by 0 bases; unmatched bases: 5. Germline loops: CDR1 SGHNT, CDR2 YYREEE (reference sequence).